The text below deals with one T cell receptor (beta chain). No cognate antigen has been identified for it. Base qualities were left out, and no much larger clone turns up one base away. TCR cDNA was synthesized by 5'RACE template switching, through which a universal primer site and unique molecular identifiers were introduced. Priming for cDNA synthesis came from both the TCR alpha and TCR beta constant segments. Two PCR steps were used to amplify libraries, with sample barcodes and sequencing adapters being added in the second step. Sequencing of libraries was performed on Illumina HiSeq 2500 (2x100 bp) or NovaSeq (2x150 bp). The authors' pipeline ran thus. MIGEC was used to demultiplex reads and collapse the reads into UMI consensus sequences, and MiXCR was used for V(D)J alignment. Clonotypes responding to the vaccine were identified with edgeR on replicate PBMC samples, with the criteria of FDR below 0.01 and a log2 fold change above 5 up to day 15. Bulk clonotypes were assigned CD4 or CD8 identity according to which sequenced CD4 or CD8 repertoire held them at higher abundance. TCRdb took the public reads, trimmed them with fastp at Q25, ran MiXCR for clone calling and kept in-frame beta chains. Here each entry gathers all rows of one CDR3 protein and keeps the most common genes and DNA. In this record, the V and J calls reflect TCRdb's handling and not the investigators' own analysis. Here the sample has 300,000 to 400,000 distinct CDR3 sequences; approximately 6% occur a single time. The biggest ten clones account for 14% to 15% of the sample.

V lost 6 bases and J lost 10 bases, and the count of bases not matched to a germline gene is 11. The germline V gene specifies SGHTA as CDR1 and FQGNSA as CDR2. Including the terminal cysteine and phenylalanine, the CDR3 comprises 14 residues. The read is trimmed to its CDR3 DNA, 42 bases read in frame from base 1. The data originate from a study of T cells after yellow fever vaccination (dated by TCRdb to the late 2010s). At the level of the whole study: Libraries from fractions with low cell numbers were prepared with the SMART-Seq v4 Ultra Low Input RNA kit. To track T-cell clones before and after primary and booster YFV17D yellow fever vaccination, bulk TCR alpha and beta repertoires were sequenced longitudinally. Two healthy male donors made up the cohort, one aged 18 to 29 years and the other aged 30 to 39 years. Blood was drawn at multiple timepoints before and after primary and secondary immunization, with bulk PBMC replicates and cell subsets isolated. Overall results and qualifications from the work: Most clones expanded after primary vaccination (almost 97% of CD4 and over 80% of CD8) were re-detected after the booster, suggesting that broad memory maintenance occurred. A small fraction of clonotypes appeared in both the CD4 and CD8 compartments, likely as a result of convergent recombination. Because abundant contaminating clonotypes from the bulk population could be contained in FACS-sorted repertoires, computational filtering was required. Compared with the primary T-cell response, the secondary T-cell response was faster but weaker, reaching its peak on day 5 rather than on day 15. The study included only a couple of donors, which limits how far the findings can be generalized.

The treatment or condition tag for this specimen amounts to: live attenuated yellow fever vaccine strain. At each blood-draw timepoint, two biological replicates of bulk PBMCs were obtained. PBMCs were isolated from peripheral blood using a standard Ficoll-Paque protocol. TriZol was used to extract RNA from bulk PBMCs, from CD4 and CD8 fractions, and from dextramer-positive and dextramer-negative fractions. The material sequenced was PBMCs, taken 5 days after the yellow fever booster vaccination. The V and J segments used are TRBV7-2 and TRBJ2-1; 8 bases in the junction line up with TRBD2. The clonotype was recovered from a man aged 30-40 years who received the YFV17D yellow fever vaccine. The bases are TGTGCCAGCAGAACTCGAGCGGGAGCAGCCGAGCAGTTCTTC. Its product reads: CASRTRAGAAEQFF.